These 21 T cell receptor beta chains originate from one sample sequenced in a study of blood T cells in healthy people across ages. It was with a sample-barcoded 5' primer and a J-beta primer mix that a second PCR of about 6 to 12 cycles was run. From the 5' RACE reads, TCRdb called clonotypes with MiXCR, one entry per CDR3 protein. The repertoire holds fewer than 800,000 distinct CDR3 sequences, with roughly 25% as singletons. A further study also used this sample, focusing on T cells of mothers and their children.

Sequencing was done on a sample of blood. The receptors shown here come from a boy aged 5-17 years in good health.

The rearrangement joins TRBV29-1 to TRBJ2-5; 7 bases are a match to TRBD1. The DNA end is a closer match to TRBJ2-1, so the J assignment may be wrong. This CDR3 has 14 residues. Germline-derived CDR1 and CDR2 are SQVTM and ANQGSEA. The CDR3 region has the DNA TGCAGCGTTGCATTAGAGACAGGGAACAATGAGCAGTTCTTC. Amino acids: CSVALETGNNEQFF.

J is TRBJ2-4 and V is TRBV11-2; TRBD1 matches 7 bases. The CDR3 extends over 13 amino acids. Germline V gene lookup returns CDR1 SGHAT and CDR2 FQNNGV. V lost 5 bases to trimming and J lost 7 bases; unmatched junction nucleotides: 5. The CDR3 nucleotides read TGTGCCAGCAGCGCCGGGACAGCCAACATTCAGTACTTC. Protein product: CASSAGTANIQYF.

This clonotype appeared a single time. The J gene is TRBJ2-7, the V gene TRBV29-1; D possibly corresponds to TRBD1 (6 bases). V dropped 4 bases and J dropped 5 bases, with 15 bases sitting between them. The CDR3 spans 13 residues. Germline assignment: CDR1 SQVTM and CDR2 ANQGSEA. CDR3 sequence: CSVGDMEVHEQYF. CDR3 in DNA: TGCAGCGTTGGGGACATGGAAGTCCACGAGCAGTACTTC.

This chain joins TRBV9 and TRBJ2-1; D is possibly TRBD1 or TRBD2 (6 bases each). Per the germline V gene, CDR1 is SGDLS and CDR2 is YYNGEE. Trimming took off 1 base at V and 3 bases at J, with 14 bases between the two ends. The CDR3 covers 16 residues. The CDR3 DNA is TGTGCCAGCAGCGTAACCGGGGGCCTCCGCTACAATGAGCAGTTCTTC. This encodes CASSVTGGLRYNEQFF.

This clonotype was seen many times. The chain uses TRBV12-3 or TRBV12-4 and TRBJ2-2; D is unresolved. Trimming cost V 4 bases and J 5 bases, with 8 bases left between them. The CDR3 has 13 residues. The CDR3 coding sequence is TGTGCCAGCAGTTCCCTGGTTACCGGGGAGCTGTTTTTT. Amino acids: CASSSLVTGELFF.

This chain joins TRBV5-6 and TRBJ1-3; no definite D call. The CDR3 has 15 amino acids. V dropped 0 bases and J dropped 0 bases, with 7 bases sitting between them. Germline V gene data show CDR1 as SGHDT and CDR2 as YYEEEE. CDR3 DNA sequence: TGTGCCAGCAGCTTGGTCGTACCCTCTGGAAACACCATATATTTT. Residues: CASSLVVPSGNTIYF.

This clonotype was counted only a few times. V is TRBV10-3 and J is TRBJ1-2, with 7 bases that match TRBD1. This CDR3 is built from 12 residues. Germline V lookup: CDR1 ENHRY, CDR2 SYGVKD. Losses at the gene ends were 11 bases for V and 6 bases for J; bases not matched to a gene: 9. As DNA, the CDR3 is TGTGCCGCCAAAGACAGGGCCCATGGCTACACCTTC. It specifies CAAKDRAHGYTF.

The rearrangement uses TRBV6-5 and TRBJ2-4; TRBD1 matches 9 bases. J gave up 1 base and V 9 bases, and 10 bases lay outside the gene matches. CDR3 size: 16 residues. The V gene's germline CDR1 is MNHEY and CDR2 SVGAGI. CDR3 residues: CASRGGTGNAKNIQYF. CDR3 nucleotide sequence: TGTGCCAGTAGGGGGGGGACAGGGAATGCCAAAAACATTCAGTACTTC.

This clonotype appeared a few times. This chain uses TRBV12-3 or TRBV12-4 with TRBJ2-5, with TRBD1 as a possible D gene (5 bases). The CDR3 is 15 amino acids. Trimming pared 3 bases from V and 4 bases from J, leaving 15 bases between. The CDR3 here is CASSFLGDGRETQYF. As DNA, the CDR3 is TGTGCCAGCAGTTTTCTAGGGGATGGGCGAGAGACCCAGTACTTC.

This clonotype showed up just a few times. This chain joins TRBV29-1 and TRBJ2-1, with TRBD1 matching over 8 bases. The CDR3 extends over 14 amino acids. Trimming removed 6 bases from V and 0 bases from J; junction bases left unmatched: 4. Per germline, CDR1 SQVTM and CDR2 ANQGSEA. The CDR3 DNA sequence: TGCAGCGTCAGGACAGGGCGCTCCTACAATGAGCAGTTCTTC. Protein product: CSVRTGRSYNEQFF.

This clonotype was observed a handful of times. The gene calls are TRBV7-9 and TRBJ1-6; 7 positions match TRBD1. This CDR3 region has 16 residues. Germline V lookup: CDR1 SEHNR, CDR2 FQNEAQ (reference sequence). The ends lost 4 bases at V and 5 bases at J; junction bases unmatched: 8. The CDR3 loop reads CASSSPPDRDNSPLHF. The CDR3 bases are TGTGCCAGCAGCTCACCACCTGACAGGGATAATTCACCCCTCCACTTT.

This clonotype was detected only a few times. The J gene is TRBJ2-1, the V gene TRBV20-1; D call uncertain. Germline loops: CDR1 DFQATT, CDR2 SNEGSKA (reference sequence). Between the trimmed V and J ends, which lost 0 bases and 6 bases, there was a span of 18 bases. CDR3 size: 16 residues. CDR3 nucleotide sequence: TGCAGTGCTAGAGATCCCGAGAGGTCCCAGTCCAATGAGCAGTTCTTC. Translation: CSARDPERSQSNEQFF.

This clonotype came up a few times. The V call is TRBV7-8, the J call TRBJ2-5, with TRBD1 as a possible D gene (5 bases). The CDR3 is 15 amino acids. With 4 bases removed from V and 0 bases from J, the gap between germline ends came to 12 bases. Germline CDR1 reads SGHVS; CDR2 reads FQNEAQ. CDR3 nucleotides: TGTGCCAGCAGCTCAGGGTTCGGGTACCAAGAGACCCAGTACTTC. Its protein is CASSSGFGYQETQYF.

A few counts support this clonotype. The chain's CDR3 is CASSSWDRQDYEQYF. In nucleotides, the CDR3 is TGTGCCAGCAGCTCTTGGGATCGACAAGACTACGAGCAGTACTTC. The rearrangement joins TRBV7-3 to TRBJ2-7; D is unresolved. Germline loops: CDR1 SGHTA, CDR2 FQGTGA. Trimming took off 4 bases at V and 3 bases at J, with 16 bases between the two ends. CDR3 length equals 15 residues.

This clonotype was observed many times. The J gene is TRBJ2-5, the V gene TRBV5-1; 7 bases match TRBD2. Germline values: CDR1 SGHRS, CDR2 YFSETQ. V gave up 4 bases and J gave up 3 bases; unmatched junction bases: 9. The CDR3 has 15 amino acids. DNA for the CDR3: TGCGCCAGCAGCATGGAGGGCAGCGGGGAAGAGACCCAGTACTTC. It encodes CASSMEGSGEETQYF. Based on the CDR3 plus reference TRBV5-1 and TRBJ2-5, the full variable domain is KAGVTQTPRYLIKTRGQQVTLSCSPISGHRSVSWYQQTPGQGLQFLFEYFSETQRNKGNFPGRFSGRQFSNSRSEMNVSTLELGDSALYLCASSMEGSGEETQYFGPGTRLLVL.

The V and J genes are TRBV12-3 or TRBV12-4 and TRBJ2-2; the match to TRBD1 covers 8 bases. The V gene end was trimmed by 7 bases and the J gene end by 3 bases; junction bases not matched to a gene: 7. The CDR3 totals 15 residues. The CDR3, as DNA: TGTGCCAGCACGGACAGGGTTGTGGACACCGGGGAGCTGTTTTTT. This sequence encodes CASTDRVVDTGELFF.

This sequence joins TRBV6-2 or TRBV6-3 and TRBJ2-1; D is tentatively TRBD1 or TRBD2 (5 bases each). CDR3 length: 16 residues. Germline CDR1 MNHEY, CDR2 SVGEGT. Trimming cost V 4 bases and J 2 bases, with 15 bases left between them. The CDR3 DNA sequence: TGTGCCAGCAGTTTGTGGACGGGGACCACCTACAATGAGCAGTTCTTC. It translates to CASSLWTGTTYNEQFF.

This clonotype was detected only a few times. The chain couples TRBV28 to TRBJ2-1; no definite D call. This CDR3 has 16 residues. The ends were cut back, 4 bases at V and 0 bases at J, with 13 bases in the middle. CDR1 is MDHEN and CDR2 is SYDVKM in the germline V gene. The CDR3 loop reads CASSSPTDDSYNEQFF. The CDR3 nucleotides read TGTGCCAGCAGTTCCCCTACGGATGACTCCTACAATGAGCAGTTCTTC. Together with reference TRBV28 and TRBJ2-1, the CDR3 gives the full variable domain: DVKVTQSSRYLVKRTGEKVFLECVQDMDHENMFWYRQDPGLGLRLIYFSYDVKMKEKGDIPEGYSVSREKKERFSLILESASTNQTSMYLCASSSPTDDSYNEQFFGPGTRLTVL.

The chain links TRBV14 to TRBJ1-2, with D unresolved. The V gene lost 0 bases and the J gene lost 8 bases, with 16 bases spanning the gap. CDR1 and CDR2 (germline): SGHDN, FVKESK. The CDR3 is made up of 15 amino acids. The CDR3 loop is CASSQEGRVPYGYTF. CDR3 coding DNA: TGTGCCAGCAGCCAAGAAGGGCGAGTTCCCTACGGCTACACCTTC.

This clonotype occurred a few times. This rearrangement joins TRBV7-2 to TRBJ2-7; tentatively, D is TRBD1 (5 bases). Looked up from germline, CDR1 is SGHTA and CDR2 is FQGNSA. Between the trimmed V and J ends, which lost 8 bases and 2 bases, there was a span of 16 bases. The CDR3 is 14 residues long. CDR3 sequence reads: CASGLQGGPYEQYF. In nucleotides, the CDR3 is TGTGCCAGCGGGCTTCAGGGTGGACCCTACGAGCAGTACTTC.

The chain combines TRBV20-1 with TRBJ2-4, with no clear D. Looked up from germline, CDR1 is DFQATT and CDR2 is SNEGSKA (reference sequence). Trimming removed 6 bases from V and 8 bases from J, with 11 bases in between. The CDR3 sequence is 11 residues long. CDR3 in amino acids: CSAIQTDIQYF. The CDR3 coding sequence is TGCAGTGCCATTCAAACGGACATTCAGTACTTC.